The table lists the clone carrying this T cell receptor beta chain with a few counts. Its target is unknown. This entry is derived from a study of T cells in Graves' hyperthyroidism and ophthalmopathy. Study-level background: Peripheral blood was acquired at first diagnosis, ahead of any therapy whatsoever.

General study results and limits: The blood repertoire included most of the expanded thyroid clonotypes above 0.001. A median around six months before onset, the model predicted ophthalmopathy.

Amplification of TCR beta CDR3 regions used RNA as the template. First-round RT-PCR of the TCR CDR3 relied on the HTBI primer set. TCRdb passed the multiplex PCR reads through MiXCR, listing each CDR3 protein once. The profile shows 550,000 to 600,000 distinct CDR3 sequences, 13% to 15% of them singletons. The sample consisted of blood. The receptor was derived from a woman aged 18-29 years with Graves' ophthalmopathy.

The CDR3 coding sequence is TGTGCCAGCAGCTCCCGACTAGCGAGTTACGAGCAGTACTTC. Translation gives CASSSRLASYEQYF. V is TRBV5-6 and J is TRBJ2-7, with TRBD2 identical over 8 bases. V gave up 3 bases and J gave up 4 bases; unmatched junction bases: 6. Germline assignment: CDR1 SGHDT and CDR2 YYEEEE. The CDR3 runs 14 residues.